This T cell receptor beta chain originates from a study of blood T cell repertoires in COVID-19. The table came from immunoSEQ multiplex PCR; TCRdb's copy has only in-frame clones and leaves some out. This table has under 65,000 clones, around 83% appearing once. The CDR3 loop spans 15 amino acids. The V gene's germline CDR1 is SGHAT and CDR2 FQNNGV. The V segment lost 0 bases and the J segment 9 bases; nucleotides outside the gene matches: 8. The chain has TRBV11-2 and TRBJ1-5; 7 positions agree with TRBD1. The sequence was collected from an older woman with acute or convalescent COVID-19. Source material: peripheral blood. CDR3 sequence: CASSLEGGDRAPQHF. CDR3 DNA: TGTGCCAGCAGCTTAGAGGGGGGAGACAGGGCGCCCCAGCATTTT.